This T cell receptor (beta chain) was recorded in a study of cytomegalovirus exposure and HLA in healthy donors. Study-wide findings and caveats: In all likelihood, a cluster of highly shared sequence variants was a sequencing artifact.

The CDR3 runs 12 residues. The V gene's germline CDR1 is KGHSH and CDR2 LQKENI. Germline trimming cut 2 bases from V and 9 bases from J; bases unmatched to any gene: 3. The PCR was carried out with 60 Vbeta primers and 13 Jbeta primers. TCRdb keeps only in-frame clones here, not all; method: immunoSEQ multiplex PCR. The sample has around 200,000 clones; 75% to 90% are singletons. Comment on this clone: The antigen remains undetermined.

The TCR sequence derives from a woman between 40 and 55 years old in good health and CMV-seronegative. This chain uses TRBV18 with TRBJ1-1; 7 nucleotides match TRBD1. The specimen was PBMCs. CDR3 amino acids: CASSPRDSKAFF. The CDR3 DNA is TGTGCCAGCTCACCAAGGGACAGTAAAGCTTTCTTT.